This T cell receptor (beta chain) was found in a study of graft-versus-host responses after intestinal transplantation. At the level of the study: For 2 to 4 years after anti-thymocyte globulin induction, all recipients took tacrolimus and steroids. General study points: Patients who carried graft-donor T cell macrochimerism also had high graft-versus-host to host-versus-graft clonal ratios in their allografts. GvH clones were found in recipient marrow; some appeared first in ileum or blood.

There are 15 residues in the CDR3. Germline V lookup: CDR1 SGHDN, CDR2 FVKESK. The germline V and J ends were trimmed by 0 bases and 5 bases, with 13 bases remaining between them. Turning to this clone: Its target is not known.

Measured with immunoSEQ multiplex PCR; TCRdb has only the in-frame clones, and not every one. The sample comprises about 120,000 clones, over 85% of which are singletons, and roughly 0.5% rests with the top ten. Here the sequenced sample was unstimulated CD8+ T cells sorted from spleen or lymph node cells, taken before intestinal transplant. This sequence joins TRBV14 and TRBJ1-1; D might be TRBD1 (6 bases). The clonotype was recovered from a human donor who received an intestinal transplant. CDR3 DNA: TGTGCCAGCAGCCAAGAATACCCGGGGGCAACTGAAGCTTTCTTT. Translation: CASSQEYPGATEAFF.